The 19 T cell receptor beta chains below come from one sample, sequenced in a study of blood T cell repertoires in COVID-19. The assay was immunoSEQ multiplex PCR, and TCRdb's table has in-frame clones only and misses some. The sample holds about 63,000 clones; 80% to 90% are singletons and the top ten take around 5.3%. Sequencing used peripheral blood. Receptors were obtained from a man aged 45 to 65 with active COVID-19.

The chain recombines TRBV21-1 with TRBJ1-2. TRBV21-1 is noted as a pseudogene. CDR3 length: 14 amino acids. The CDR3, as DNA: TGTGCCAGCACCCCGATGGGGGGAATCTATGGCTACACCTTC. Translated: CASTPMGGIYGYTF.

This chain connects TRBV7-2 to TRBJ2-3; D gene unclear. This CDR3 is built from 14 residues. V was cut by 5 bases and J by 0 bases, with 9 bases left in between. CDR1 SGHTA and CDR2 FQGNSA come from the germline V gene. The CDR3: CASSPQPSTDTQYF. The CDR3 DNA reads TGTGCCAGCAGCCCACAGCCTAGCACAGATACGCAGTATTTT.

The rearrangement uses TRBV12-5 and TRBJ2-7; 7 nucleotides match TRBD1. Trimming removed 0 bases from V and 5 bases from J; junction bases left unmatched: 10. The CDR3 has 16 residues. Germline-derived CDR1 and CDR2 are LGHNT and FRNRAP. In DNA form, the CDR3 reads TGTGCTAGTGGTTTGGTACAGGGGACAATCGCGCACGAGCAGTACTTC. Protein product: CASGLVQGTIAHEQYF.

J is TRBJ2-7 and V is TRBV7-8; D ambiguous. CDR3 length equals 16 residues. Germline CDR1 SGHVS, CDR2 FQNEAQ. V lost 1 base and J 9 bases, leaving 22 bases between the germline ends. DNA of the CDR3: TGTGCCAGCAGCTTAGGAGTAAGTAGCCAGACCCTTGGGCAGTACTTC. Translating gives CASSLGVSSQTLGQYF.

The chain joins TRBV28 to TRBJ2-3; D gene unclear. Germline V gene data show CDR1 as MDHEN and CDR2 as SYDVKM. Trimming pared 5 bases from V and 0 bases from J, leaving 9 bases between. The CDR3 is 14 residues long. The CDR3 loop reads CASSQESSTDTQYF. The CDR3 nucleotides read TGTGCCAGCAGTCAGGAATCAAGCACAGATACGCAGTATTTT.

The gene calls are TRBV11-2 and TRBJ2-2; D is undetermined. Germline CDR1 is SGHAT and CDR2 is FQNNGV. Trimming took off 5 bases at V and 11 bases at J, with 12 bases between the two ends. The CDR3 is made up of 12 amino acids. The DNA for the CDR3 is TGTGCCAGCAGCCCCACAACCCGAGAGCTGTTTTTT. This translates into CASSPTTRELFF.

The DNA for the CDR3 is TGCAGTGCTAGTGCGAGCCCTAGCACAGATACGCAGTATTTT. Translation: CSASASPSTDTQYF. V and J are TRBV20-1 and TRBJ2-3; D uncertain. The V and J ends lost 3 bases and 0 bases respectively, with 10 bases between them. The CDR3 has 14 residues. Germline CDR1 DFQATT, CDR2 SNEGSKA (reference sequence).

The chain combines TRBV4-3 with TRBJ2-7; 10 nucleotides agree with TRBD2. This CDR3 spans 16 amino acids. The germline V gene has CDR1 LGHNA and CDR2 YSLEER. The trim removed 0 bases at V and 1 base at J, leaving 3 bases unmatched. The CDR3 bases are TGCGCCAGCAGCCAAGATGGGACTAGCGAATCCTACGAGCAGTACTTC. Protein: CASSQDGTSESYEQYF.

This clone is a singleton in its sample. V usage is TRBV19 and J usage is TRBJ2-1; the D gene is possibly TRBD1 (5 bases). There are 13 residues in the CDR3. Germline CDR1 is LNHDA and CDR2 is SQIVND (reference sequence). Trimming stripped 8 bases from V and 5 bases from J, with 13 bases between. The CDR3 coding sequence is TGTGCCAGTGCTTACTCAGGGAACAATGAGCAGTTCTTC. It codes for CASAYSGNNEQFF.

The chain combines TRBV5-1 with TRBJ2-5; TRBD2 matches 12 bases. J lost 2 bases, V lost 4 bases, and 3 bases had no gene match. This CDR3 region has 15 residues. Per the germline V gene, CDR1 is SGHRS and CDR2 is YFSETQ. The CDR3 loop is CASSRLAGAQETQYF. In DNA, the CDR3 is TGCGCCAGCAGCAGACTAGCGGGGGCTCAAGAGACCCAGTACTTC. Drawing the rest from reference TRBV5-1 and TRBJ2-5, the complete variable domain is KAGVTQTPRYLIKTRGQQVTLSCSPISGHRSVSWYQQTPGQGLQFLFEYFSETQRNKGNFPGRFSGRQFSNSRSEMNVSTLELGDSALYLCASSRLAGAQETQYFGPGTRLLVL.

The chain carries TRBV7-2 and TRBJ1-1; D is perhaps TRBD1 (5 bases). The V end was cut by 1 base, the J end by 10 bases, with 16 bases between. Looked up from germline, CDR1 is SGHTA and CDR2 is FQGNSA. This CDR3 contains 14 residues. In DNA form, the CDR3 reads TGTGCCAGCAGCTTAGAGGATGGGAGGGACGTAGCTTTCTTT. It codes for CASSLEDGRDVAFF. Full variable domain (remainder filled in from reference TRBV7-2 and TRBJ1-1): GAGVSQSPSNKVTEKGKDVELRCDPISGHTALYWYRQSLGQGLEFLIYFQGNSAPDKSGLPSDRFSAERTGGSVSTLTIQRTQQEDSAVYLCASSLEDGRDVAFFGQGTRLTVV.

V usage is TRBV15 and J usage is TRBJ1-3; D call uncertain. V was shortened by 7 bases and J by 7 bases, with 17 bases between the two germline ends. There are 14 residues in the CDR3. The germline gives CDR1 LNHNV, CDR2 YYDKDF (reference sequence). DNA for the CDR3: TGTGCCACCACCCGAGGACTTTTGGGGAACACCATATATTTT. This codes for CATTRGLLGNTIYF.

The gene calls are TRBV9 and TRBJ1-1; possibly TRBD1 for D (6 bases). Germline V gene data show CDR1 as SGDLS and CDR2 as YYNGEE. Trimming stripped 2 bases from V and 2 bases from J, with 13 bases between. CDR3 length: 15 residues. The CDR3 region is CASSVGGATNTEAFF. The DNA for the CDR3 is TGTGCCAGCAGCGTCGGGGGGGCTACCAACACTGAAGCTTTCTTT.

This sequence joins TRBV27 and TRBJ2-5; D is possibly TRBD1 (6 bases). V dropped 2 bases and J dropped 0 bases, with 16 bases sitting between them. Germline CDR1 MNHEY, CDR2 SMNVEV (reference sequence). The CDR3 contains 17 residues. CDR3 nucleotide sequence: TGTGCCAGCAGTTTAGGGTGGGACACCGAGAACCAAGAGACCCAGTACTTC. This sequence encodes CASSLGWDTENQETQYF.

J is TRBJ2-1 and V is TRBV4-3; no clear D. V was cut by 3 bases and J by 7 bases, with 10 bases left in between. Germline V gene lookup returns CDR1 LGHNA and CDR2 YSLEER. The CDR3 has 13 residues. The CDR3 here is CASSHNYLNEQFF. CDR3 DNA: TGCGCCAGCAGCCATAACTACCTTAATGAGCAGTTCTTC.

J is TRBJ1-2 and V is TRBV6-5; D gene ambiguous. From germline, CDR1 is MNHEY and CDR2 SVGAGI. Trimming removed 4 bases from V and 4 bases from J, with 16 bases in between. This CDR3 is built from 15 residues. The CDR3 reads CASSSWETLGYGYTF. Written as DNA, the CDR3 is TGTGCCAGCAGTTCCTGGGAGACACTAGGCTATGGCTACACCTTC.

The CDR3 is CATGTGLATEQYF. The CDR3 DNA sequence: TGTGCCACCGGGACGGGACTAGCGACCGAGCAGTACTTC. The rearrangement links TRBV24-1 to TRBJ2-7; 10 bases line up with TRBD2. Germline loops: CDR1 KGHDR, CDR2 SFDVKD. CDR3 length: 13 amino acids. The J segment lost 6 bases and the V segment lost 9 bases, leaving 7 bases of the junction unmatched.

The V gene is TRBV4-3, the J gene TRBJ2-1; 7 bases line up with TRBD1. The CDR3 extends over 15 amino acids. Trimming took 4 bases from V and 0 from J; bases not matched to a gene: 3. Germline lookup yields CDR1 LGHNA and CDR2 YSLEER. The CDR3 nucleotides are TGCGCCAGCAGCCTAGGGACAGCCTCCTACAATGAGCAGTTCTTC. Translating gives CASSLGTASYNEQFF.

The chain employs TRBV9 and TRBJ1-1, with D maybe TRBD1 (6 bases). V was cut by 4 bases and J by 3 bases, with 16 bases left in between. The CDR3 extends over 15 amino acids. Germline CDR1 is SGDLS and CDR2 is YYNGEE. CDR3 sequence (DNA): TGTGCCAGCAGCCTTATTACAGGGCTGGACACTGAAGCTTTCTTT. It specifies CASSLITGLDTEAFF.